These 15 T cell receptor beta chains share one sample of origin, sequenced in a study of blood T cell repertoires in COVID-19. TCRdb's copy holds only in-frame clones and misses some; the assay was immunoSEQ multiplex PCR. The repertoire consists of just over 95,000 clones, with over 70% occurring once and the leading ten covering 4.1%. The sequencing sample was made of peripheral blood. These receptors all come from a man aged 55-75 years with acute or convalescent COVID-19.

This clone turned up a few times. This chain uses TRBV19 with TRBJ1-1; TRBD1 aligns across 11 bases. The ends lost 2 bases at V and 7 bases at J; junction bases unmatched: 6. The CDR3 runs to 15 residues. In germline, CDR1 is LNHDA, CDR2 SQIVND (reference sequence). The CDR3 DNA sequence: TGTGCCAGTAGTATAAGTTGGACAGGGGGCTATGAAGCTTTCTTT. As protein: CASSISWTGGYEAFF.

This clone has just a few counts. Here the CDR3 reads CASSFSGGAYEQYF. The CDR3 nucleotides read TGTGCCAGCAGCTTTAGCGGGGGGGCTTACGAGCAGTACTTC. V usage is TRBV5-6 and J usage is TRBJ2-7; TRBD2 agrees at 11 bases. The CDR3 covers 14 residues. J lost 4 bases, V lost 2 bases, and 2 bases had no gene match. CDR1 SGHDT and CDR2 YYEEEE come from the germline V gene.

The genes are TRBV4-3 and TRBJ1-3, with 8 bases that match TRBD1. Germline CDR1 LGHNA, CDR2 YSLEER. The ends lost 0 bases at V and 0 bases at J; junction bases unmatched: 10. This CDR3 contains 19 residues. CDR3 region: CASSQDSGQGAASGNTIYF. The CDR3 nucleotides read TGCGCCAGCAGCCAAGATAGCGGGCAGGGGGCGGCCTCTGGAAACACCATATATTTT.

The rearrangement links TRBV30 to TRBJ1-1; possibly TRBD1 for D (6 bases). Trimming pared 0 bases from V and 3 bases from J, leaving 8 bases between. The CDR3 totals 13 residues. Germline CDR1 reads GTSNPN; CDR2 reads SVGIG (reference sequence). CDR3 sequence (DNA): TGTGCCTGGAGTGTTCAGGGGCACACTGAAGCTTTCTTT. It encodes CAWSVQGHTEAFF.

The chain recombines TRBV30 with TRBJ2-1, with TRBD2 matching over 7 bases. Trimming removed 6 bases from V and 4 bases from J; junction bases left unmatched: 6. Germline CDR1 GTSNPN, CDR2 SVGIG (reference sequence). The CDR3 sequence is 13 residues long. CDR3 in DNA: TGTGCCTGTTCCGGGACTACTTACAATGAGCAGTTCTTC. Translating it yields CACSGTTYNEQFF.

The chain recombines TRBV3-1 (or the pseudogene TRBV3-2) with TRBJ1-1, with D possibly matching TRBD1 (5 bases). This CDR3 has 16 residues. V was cut by 0 bases and J by 8 bases, with 19 bases left in between. CDR1 LGHDT and CDR2 YNNKEL come from the germline V gene (reference sequence). DNA for the CDR3: TGTGCCAGCAGCCAAGATCCATACAGGAGGGCCGGGGAAGCTTTCTTT. This translates into CASSQDPYRRAGEAFF.

The rearrangement uses TRBV12-3 or TRBV12-4 and TRBJ2-7; 8 nucleotides align to TRBD1. With 2 bases clipped from V and 6 bases from J, the junction kept 3 bases outside the gene matches. The CDR3 totals 13 residues. This chain's CDR3 is CASSLSGGGEQYV. The DNA for the CDR3 is TGTGCCAGCAGTTTATCAGGGGGCGGCGAGCAGTACGTC.

This rearrangement joins TRBV5-3 to TRBJ1-1; D is unresolved. TRBV5-3 is an ORF; its function is uncertain. V dropped 3 bases and J dropped 5 bases, with 20 bases sitting between them. This CDR3 has 16 residues. The CDR3 sequence is CARSSYRWVARTEAFF. DNA for the CDR3: TGTGCCAGAAGCTCCTACAGATGGGTGGCAAGGACTGAAGCTTTCTTT.

This chain connects TRBV5-1 to TRBJ1-2; a weak D match, TRBD1 (6 bases). V lost 7 bases and J lost 1, with 11 bases in between. CDR3 length equals 13 residues. Germline assignment: CDR1 SGHRS and CDR2 YFSETQ. The CDR3 is CASATGRNYGYTF. The CDR3 nucleotides read TGCGCCAGCGCGACAGGCCGTAACTATGGCTACACCTTC. The entire variable domain, with the rest obtained from reference TRBV5-1 and TRBJ1-2, is as follows: KAGVTQTPRYLIKTRGQQVTLSCSPISGHRSVSWYQQTPGQGLQFLFEYFSETQRNKGNFPGRFSGRQFSNSRSEMNVSTLELGDSALYLCASATGRNYGYTFGSGTRLTVV.

The chain links TRBV11-3 to TRBJ1-4; 9 bases align to TRBD1. CDR1 and CDR2 (germline): SGHNT, YENEEA. The junction had 6 bases not matched to a gene; V was cut back by 3 bases and J by 7 bases. This CDR3 contains 15 residues. CDR3 in amino acids: CASSLGGTGPEKLFF. In DNA form, the CDR3 reads TGTGCCAGCAGCTTGGGAGGGACAGGGCCTGAAAAACTGTTTTTT. The whole variable domain, remainder taken from reference TRBV11-3 and TRBJ1-4, is EAGVVQSPRYKIIEKKQPVAFWCNPISGHNTLYWYLQNLGQGPELLIRYENEEAVDDSQLPKDRFSAERLKGVDSTLKIQPAELGDSAVYLCASSLGGTGPEKLFFGSGTQLSVL.

V is TRBV7-9 and J is TRBJ2-7, with 8 nucleotides matching TRBD2. The V gene end was trimmed by 4 bases and the J gene end by 0 bases; junction bases not matched to a gene: 5. Looked up from germline, CDR1 is SEHNR and CDR2 is FQNEAQ (reference sequence). The CDR3 is made up of 15 amino acids. The CDR3: CASSSGLESSYEQYV. The CDR3 nucleotides read TGTGCCAGCAGCTCGGGACTAGAGAGCTCCTACGAGCAGTACGTC.

This clone occurred once. The rearrangement links TRBV6-5 to TRBJ1-6, with 8 nucleotides matching TRBD1. CDR3 length: 16 residues. The germline V gene encodes CDR1 MNHEY and CDR2 SVGAGI. V lost 0 bases to trimming and J lost 9 bases; unmatched junction nucleotides: 7. CDR3: CASSYSRTGLPSPLHF. In nucleotides, the CDR3 is TGTGCCAGCAGTTACTCCCGGACAGGGCTACCTTCACCCCTCCACTTT.

The V and J genes are TRBV18 and TRBJ1-2; D is undetermined. V was shortened by 1 base and J by 7 bases, with 7 bases between the two germline ends. CDR3 size: 12 residues. From germline, CDR1 is KGHSH and CDR2 LQKENI. As DNA, the CDR3 is TGTGCCAGCTCACCACAAAAGCCTGGCTACACCTTC. Residues: CASSPQKPGYTF.

This clone was found a few times. CDR3 DNA: TGTGCCAGCAGTTGGATGGACAACAATCAGCCCCAGCATTTT. Its translation is CASSWMDNNQPQHF. The chain links TRBV7-2 to TRBJ1-5; possibly TRBD1 for D (5 bases). CDR3 size: 14 residues. Looked up from germline, CDR1 is SGHTA and CDR2 is FQGNSA. The V and J ends lost 6 bases and 3 bases respectively, with 12 bases between them.

The chain employs TRBV5-1 and TRBJ2-7; D might be TRBD2 (6 bases). The ends were cut back, 4 bases at V and 4 bases at J, with 24 bases in the middle. This CDR3 contains 17 residues. Germline CDR1 SGHRS, CDR2 YFSETQ. The CDR3, as DNA: TGCGCCAGCAGCCCAAATGATACGGACAAGGGACTTTACGAGCAGTACGTC. As protein: CASSPNDTDKGLYEQYV.